What follows are 21 T cell receptor beta chains derived from one specimen sequenced in a study of blood T cell repertoires in COVID-19 (dated by TCRdb to the early 2020s). Library preparation used the immunoSEQ multiplex PCR assay. TCRdb obtained this table from immuneACCESS and retained in-frame rearrangements with V and J assigned. These tables miss some clones; where compared with another copy, unresolved V genes account for less than half of the shortfall, and the remainder is unexplained. The table for this sample lists approximately 260,000 clones; roughly nine tenths of them were counted only once. The ten largest account for around 6% of the sample. Material for sequencing was PBMCs or T cells enriched from blood (not recorded which). Receptors were obtained from a woman in her 30s with acute COVID-19.

This clone was detected once. This rearrangement joins TRBV3-1 (or the pseudogene TRBV3-2) to TRBJ2-5, with D tentatively TRBD2 (7 bases). Germline V lookup: CDR1 LGHDT, CDR2 YNNKEL (reference sequence). CDR3 length: 13 amino acids. The CDR3, as DNA: TGTGCAGCCCGAGGGGGGGCCTTGGAGACCCAGTACTTC. Protein product: CAARGGALETQYF.

V gene TRBV15 combines with J gene TRBJ2-1; TRBD2 is a possible D gene (6 bases). CDR1 LNHNV and CDR2 YYDKDF come from the germline V gene (reference sequence). The CDR3 loop spans 15 amino acids. V lost 5 bases to trimming and J lost 0 bases, with 11 bases between them. The CDR3 sequence: CATSSGGSSYNEQFF. DNA of the CDR3: TGTGCCACCAGCTCTGGGGGGAGCTCCTACAATGAGCAGTTCTTC.

This chain uses TRBV4-1 with TRBJ2-5; 10 bases fit TRBD2. The J segment lost 5 bases and the V segment lost 2 bases, leaving 8 bases of the junction unmatched. CDR3 length: 16 amino acids. Germline loops: CDR1 MGHRA, CDR2 YSYEKL. As DNA, the CDR3 is TGCGCCAGCAGCCAAATCTCTCTAGCGGGGGACGAGACCCAGTACTTC. This sequence encodes CASSQISLAGDETQYF.

The chain is built from TRBV9 and TRBJ1-2, with 7 bases aligning to TRBD1. The germline V gene encodes CDR1 SGDLS and CDR2 YYNGEE. This CDR3 has 13 amino acids. V shed 2 bases and J 6 bases; nucleotides not matched to a gene: 4. The CDR3 here is CASSVRQGHGYTF. The CDR3 bases are TGTGCCAGCAGCGTCCGACAGGGCCATGGCTACACCTTC.

This chain's CDR3 is CASSLGTPTYEQYF. CDR3 coding DNA: TGTGCCAGCAGTCTGGGGACACCGACCTACGAGCAGTACTTC. J is TRBJ2-7 and V is TRBV28, with a possible D match to TRBD1 (6 bases). With 5 bases removed from V and 2 bases from J, the gap between germline ends came to 13 bases. Germline loops: CDR1 MDHEN, CDR2 SYDVKM. CDR3 length: 14 residues.

The V gene is TRBV27, the J gene TRBJ2-5; 8 bases agree with TRBD2. CDR3 size: 16 residues. V was clipped by 7 bases and J by 5 bases; unmatched bases: 15. CDR1 is MNHEY and CDR2 is SMNVEV in the germline V gene (reference sequence). Here the CDR3 DNA reads TGTGCCAGCACCATGTGGAGCGGGAGTAGGAGGGAGACCCAGTACTTC. Its translation is CASTMWSGSRRETQYF.

The chain recombines TRBV4-2 with TRBJ1-6; D unresolved. Trimming cost V 4 bases and J 8 bases, with 15 bases left between them. The germline V gene encodes CDR1 LGHNA and CDR2 YNFKEQ. CDR3 length equals 15 residues. The CDR3 DNA follows: TGTGCCAGCAGCCCACTGCGGGGAGAAGATTCACCCCTCCACTTT. This encodes CASSPLRGEDSPLHF.

The chain joins TRBV10-1 to TRBJ1-3, with TRBD1 matching 7 bases. Germline loops: CDR1 WNHNN, CDR2 SYGVQD (reference sequence). This CDR3 spans 15 amino acids. J was trimmed by 2 bases and V by 4 bases; bases with no gene match: 5. CDR3 in amino acids: CASSGGTEPGNTIYF. In DNA, the CDR3 is TGCGCCAGCAGTGGGGGGACAGAGCCTGGAAACACCATATATTTT.

The V and J genes are TRBV6-5 and TRBJ1-2, with 7 bases matching TRBD1. The V gene's germline CDR1 is MNHEY and CDR2 SVGAGI. The CDR3 spans 14 residues. The V and J ends lost 7 bases and 8 bases, in that order; junction bases with no gene match: 13. The chain's CDR3 is CASKLGTATEGYTF. The CDR3 DNA reads TGTGCCAGCAAGCTCGGGACAGCCACCGAAGGCTACACCTTC.

The rearrangement links TRBV7-3 to TRBJ2-1; unclear D gene. The CDR3 sequence is 13 residues long. The ends were cut back, 5 bases at V and 7 bases at J, with 12 bases in the middle. The V gene's germline CDR1 is SGHTA and CDR2 FQGTGA. CDR3 in amino acids: CASSPRETNEQFF. In nucleotides, the CDR3 is TGTGCCAGCAGCCCGCGCGAGACAAATGAGCAGTTCTTC.

This chain uses TRBV29-1 with TRBJ1-1; 9 nucleotides match TRBD1. Unmatched junction bases numbered 10, after V lost 1 base and J lost 7 bases. The CDR3 is 15 amino acids. Germline V gene lookup returns CDR1 SQVTM and CDR2 ANQGSEA. In DNA form, the CDR3 reads TGCAGCGTTGAAGCTCCACGCAGACAGGGGGTTGAAGCTTTCTTT. It encodes CSVEAPRRQGVEAFF.

This chain links TRBV7-5 with TRBJ2-4; the table's D call, TRBD2, was not checked against the DNA. TRBV7-5 is a documented pseudogene. There are 17 residues in the CDR3. CDR3 amino acids: CARSLVGNGGAKNIQYF. CDR3 nucleotide sequence: TGTGCCAGAAGCTTAGTGGGGAACGGGGGGGCCAAAAACATTCAGTACTTC.

The chain is built from TRBV6-6 and TRBJ2-7, with 9 nucleotides matching TRBD1. V lost 5 bases, J lost 6 bases, and 17 bases stayed unmatched. Germline lookup yields CDR1 MNHNY and CDR2 SVGAGI (reference sequence). The CDR3 is 17 residues long. The chain's CDR3 is CASSQSRDRVQAGEQYF. The CDR3 bases are TGTGCCAGCAGTCAGTCCCGGGACAGGGTGCAGGCTGGCGAGCAGTACTTC.

The chain couples TRBV30 to TRBJ1-5, with D possibly being TRBD1 (6 bases). The germline V gene encodes CDR1 GTSNPN and CDR2 SVGIG (reference sequence). V lost 1 base and J lost 2, with 21 bases in between. This CDR3 contains 18 residues. This chain's CDR3 is CAWSANHNQGSGNQPQHF. CDR3 in DNA: TGTGCCTGGAGTGCGAACCATAATCAGGGGAGCGGCAATCAGCCCCAGCATTTT.

The chain recombines TRBV3-1 (or the pseudogene TRBV3-2) with TRBJ2-7; D is perhaps TRBD1 (6 bases). Trimming stripped 7 bases from V and 1 base from J, with 14 bases between. This CDR3 spans 14 amino acids. Per germline, CDR1 LGHDT and CDR2 YNNKEL (reference sequence). The CDR3, as DNA: TGTGCCAGCACGCCACTACAGGGTTCCTACGAGCAGTACTTC. Translating gives CASTPLQGSYEQYF.

This sequence joins TRBV27 and TRBJ2-2, with a tentative D call TRBD2 (6 bases). The CDR3 is made up of 16 amino acids. The V and J ends lost 3 bases and 1 base respectively, with 12 bases between them. Looked up from germline, CDR1 is MNHEY and CDR2 is SMNVEV (reference sequence). The CDR3 DNA is TGTGCCAGCAGTTTGTGGGGACTCCAGAACACCGGGGAGCTGTTTTTT. Translating it yields CASSLWGLQNTGELFF.

V and J are TRBV25-1 and TRBJ1-1; D gene uncertain. Per germline, CDR1 MGHDK and CDR2 SYGVNS. The CDR3 consists of 13 residues. The V gene lost 6 bases and the J gene lost 6 bases, with 14 bases spanning the gap. The CDR3 loop reads CASSEMLSAEAFF. The CDR3 DNA reads as TGTGCCAGCAGCGAAATGCTGTCAGCTGAAGCTTTCTTT.

The chain joins TRBV18 to TRBJ1-1; the match to TRBD1 covers 12 bases. This CDR3 has 15 residues. The trim removed 1 base at V and 7 bases at J, leaving 4 bases unmatched. CDR1 is KGHSH and CDR2 is LQKENI in the germline V gene. The CDR3, as DNA: TGTGCCAGCTCACCACGGGACAGGGGGCTGAGTGAAGCTTTCTTT. It encodes CASSPRDRGLSEAFF.

This clone was seen once. The rearrangement uses TRBV4-1 and TRBJ1-1; 9 bases fit TRBD1. The CDR3 has 16 amino acids. Germline V gene lookup returns CDR1 MGHRA and CDR2 YSYEKL. Germline trimming cut 4 bases from V and 0 bases from J; bases unmatched to any gene: 6. The CDR3 DNA reads as TGCGCCAGCAGCCCTGGGACAGGGAAAATGAACACTGAAGCTTTCTTT. This translates into CASSPGTGKMNTEAFF.

This clone was seen only a few times. Other DNA sequences in this specimen translate into the identical CDR3. The CDR3 loop reads CATSRDGGDGANVLTF. The CDR3 DNA reads as TGTGCCACCAGCAGAGATGGGGGCGATGGGGCCAACGTCCTGACTTTC. The chain carries TRBV15 and TRBJ2-6; TRBD1 might be the D (6 bases). CDR1 is LNHNV, CDR2 YYDKDF, per germline (reference sequence). The CDR3 covers 16 residues. Trimming took 0 bases from V and 3 from J, leaving 9 bases between them.

The gene calls are TRBV4-1 and TRBJ2-5; perhaps TRBD2 as D (6 bases). Germline V lookup: CDR1 MGHRA, CDR2 YSYEKL. This CDR3 is 16 amino acids long. Trimming stripped 5 bases from V and 4 bases from J, with 20 bases between. CDR3: CASSEVPRGPGETQYF. The CDR3 DNA reads as TGCGCCAGCAGCGAAGTCCCGCGGGGTCCTGGAGAGACCCAGTACTTC.